This TCR beta chain was retrieved from a study of cytomegalovirus exposure and HLA in healthy donors. 13 Jbeta primers and 60 Vbeta primers were used for the PCR. The data were produced by immunoSEQ multiplex PCR, yet TCRdb's version contains in-frame clones alone and is incomplete. The repertoire consists of over 150,000 clones, with approximately 85% occurring once and the leading ten covering approximately 1.5%. The CDR3 length is 14 residues. Germline CDR1 and CDR2: MNHEY and SMNVEV (reference sequence). This chain connects TRBV27 to TRBJ2-5, with TRBD2 identical over 7 bases. The J call may be in error: the DNA end matches TRBJ2-7 better. The specimen sequenced was PBMCs. The TCR was taken from a girl aged 10 to 17 in good health and CMV-seropositive. This CDR3 is CASTPRGGDYEQYF. CDR3 DNA: TGTGCCAGCACTCCGCGGGGAGGGGATTACGAGCAGTACTTC.